One and the same sample provided the 9 T cell receptor beta chains below, sequenced in a study of vaccination and CD4 T cells after COVID-19. For these TCRs, the target antigens are not known. Sequenced with the Oncomine TCR Beta short-read assay was DNA taken from cultured CD4+ T cells. TCRdb reanalysed the PCR reads using MiXCR and keeps one entry per CDR3 protein. In the table there are about 17,000 distinct CDR3 sequences, approximately 36% of which are singletons. Treatment denoted: roughly 10-day PBMC culture with coronavirus spike peptide pools or control peptides (ViraFEST assay). Material for sequencing was CD4+ T cells from blood, cultured in vitro. The receptors derive from a human donor who had recovered from COVID-19.

The V call is TRBV12-2, the J call TRBJ2-5. TRBV12-2 is annotated as a pseudogene. This CDR3 spans 14 amino acids. The CDR3 spells CASRLARWGETQYF. CDR3 nucleotides: TGTGCAAGTCGCTTAGCGCGGTGGGGAGAGACCCAGTACTTC.

This clonotype was recorded a few times. The chain is built from TRBV20-1 and TRBJ1-5; the D gene is possibly TRBD1 (5 bases). CDR1 and CDR2 from the germline V gene are DFQATT and SNEGSKA (reference sequence). The CDR3 extends over 16 amino acids. Trimming took 2 bases from V and 2 from J, leaving 16 bases between them. The CDR3 bases are TGCAGTGCTAGACCCCCCAGGGCACTTCGCAATCAGCCCCAGCATTTT. Protein: CSARPPRALRNQPQHF.

This chain connects TRBV25-1 to TRBJ2-2; 7 bases line up with TRBD1. The CDR3 length is 16 residues. Germline V gene data show CDR1 as MGHDK and CDR2 as SYGVNS. The J segment lost 0 bases and the V segment lost 6 bases, leaving 7 bases of the junction unmatched. CDR3 sequence reads: CASRKSQGANTGELFF. CDR3 nucleotides: TGTGCCAGCAGGAAATCGCAGGGGGCGAACACCGGGGAGCTGTTTTTT.

The rearrangement joins TRBV7-9 to TRBJ2-3; weak D call: TRBD2 (6 bases). CDR1 and CDR2 from the germline V gene are SEHNR and FQNEAQ (reference sequence). Between the trimmed V and J ends, which lost 4 bases and 0 bases, there was a span of 14 bases. The CDR3 loop spans 16 amino acids. CDR3 in amino acids: CASSSQGTSSTDTQYF. CDR3 bases: TGTGCCAGCAGCTCACAAGGGACTTCTAGCACAGATACGCAGTATTTT.

This clonotype came up a few times. The chain is built from TRBV2 and TRBJ2-3; weak D call: TRBD2 (5 bases). Trimming shortened V by 3 bases and J by 9 bases, and 16 bases separated the two germline ends. The CDR3 is 14 residues long. The V gene's germline CDR1 is SNHLY and CDR2 FYNNEI. The CDR3 bases are TGTGCCAGCAGTGAGATCCCACTAGTTCCCACGCAGTATTTT. Protein product: CASSEIPLVPTQYF. The variable domain in full, with the rest retrieved from reference TRBV2 and TRBJ2-3, is EPEVTQTPSHQVTQMGQEVILRCVPISNHLYFYWYRQILGQKVEFLVSFYNNEISEKSEIFDDQFSVERPDGSNFTLKIRSTKLEDSAMYFCASSEIPLVPTQYFGPGTRLTVL.

J is TRBJ1-2 and V is TRBV6-1, with D perhaps TRBD1 (5 bases). V lost 8 bases to trimming and J lost 3 bases, with 13 bases between them. This CDR3 has 13 residues. The germline gives CDR1 MNHNS, CDR2 SASEGT. The CDR3 DNA is TGTGCCAGCCGAAACAGGCAGGACTATGGCTACACCTTC. As protein: CASRNRQDYGYTF.

This clonotype was picked up a small number of times. The chain combines TRBV20-1 with TRBJ2-2, with D possibly matching TRBD2 (6 bases). Germline loops: CDR1 DFQATT, CDR2 SNEGSKA (reference sequence). Trimming cost V 5 bases and J 0 bases, with 7 bases left between them. The CDR3 has 13 amino acids. CDR3 coding DNA: TGCAGTGCTTGGAGGGCGAACACCGGGGAGCTGTTTTTT. Translated, it gives CSAWRANTGELFF.

V and J are TRBV20-1 and TRBJ2-1, with TRBD2 identical over 9 bases. The germline CDR1 and CDR2 sequences are DFQATT and SNEGSKA (reference sequence). With V trimmed by 4 bases and J by 4 bases, 8 bases remained unmatched. The length of the CDR3 is 15 residues. CDR3 protein: CSATPRSGSYNEQFF. CDR3 DNA: TGCAGTGCTACACCCCGTAGCGGGAGTTACAATGAGCAGTTCTTC.

This clonotype has a handful of counts. The chain joins TRBV19 to TRBJ2-3; 8 nucleotides match TRBD2. The CDR3 is 14 amino acids. Per the germline V gene, CDR1 is LNHDA and CDR2 is SQIVND (reference sequence). The V and J ends lost 5 bases and 5 bases, in that order; junction bases with no gene match: 6. This CDR3 reads CASSSAGAVDTQYF. CDR3 DNA sequence: TGTGCCAGTAGTTCAGCGGGAGCGGTAGATACGCAGTATTTT.